This paragraph reports one TCR beta chain. Terminally differentiated effector memory CD45RA+ cells were excluded from the naive CD8 cells, which were CD45RO-negative and positively selected for CCR7. Here immunoSEQ multiplex PCR was the method, and the copy in TCRdb shows in-frame clones only, minus some. The table records roughly 590,000 clones, around 95% of them present only once. This sample was taken from a study of shared clonotypes between healthy human individuals. This CDR3 has 14 amino acids. Germline loops: CDR1 SEHNR, CDR2 FQNEAQ (reference sequence). Trimming shortened V by 5 bases and J by 0 bases, and 11 bases separated the two germline ends.

Material: naive CD8+ T cells sorted from blood. The origin of this receptor is a woman in her 30s in good health. The V and J genes are TRBV7-9 and TRBJ2-7; TRBD2 might be the D (6 bases). The CDR3 DNA is TGTGCCAGCAGCCCCCCGGGACTCTCCTACGAGCAGTACTTC. Protein: CASSPPGLSYEQYF.